This is a list of T cell receptor beta chains from one sample in a study of early T cells in non-severe SARS-CoV-2 infection. TCRdb processed the 5' RACE reads anew with MiXCR; each CDR3 protein has one entry. The table records roughly 50,000 distinct CDR3 sequences, around 5.2% of them present only once. The sequenced material came from whole blood. These receptors were collected from an adult who was a healthcare worker with PCR-confirmed SARS-CoV-2 infection or an uninfected control (not recorded which). The CDR3 runs from the conserved cysteine through the conserved F or W. A D gene is named only where the DNA matches it firmly.

j_gene | d_gene | v_gene | CDR3aa
TRBJ2-2 | . | TRBV10-2 | CASSEPGLPGGELFF
TRBJ2-7 | . | TRBV20-1 | CSAGTPLYF
TRBJ2-5 | . | TRBV13 | CASSSSPGAGFQETQYF
TRBJ2-7 | TRBD1 | TRBV20-1 | CSARDLDRVGDEQYF
TRBJ2-1 | TRBD1 | TRBV5-5 | CASSLSGTGVFNEQFF
TRBJ2-5 | TRBD2 | TRBV7-6 | CASSQPAGTSGLNPQYF
TRBJ2-2 | TRBD1 | TRBV12-5 | CASGLSSGTGAGELFF
TRBJ2-5 | . | TRBV1 | CTSSDHSGSVRGDQETQYF
TRBJ1-2 | . | TRBV12-3/TRBV12-4 | CASSTYHGYTF
TRBJ2-7 | TRBD2 | TRBV6-2/TRBV6-3 | CASRLAGGSYEQYF
TRBJ2-7 | TRBD1 | TRBV20-1 | CSASSVDGGQGWEQYF
TRBJ2-7 | TRBD1 | TRBV4-2 | CASSQDRGPNEQYF
TRBJ2-3 | . | TRBV7-2 | CASSMTPDTQYF
TRBJ2-6 | . | TRBV7-2 | CASTLGGFGANVLTF
TRBJ2-3 | . | TRBV11-2 | CASSRGQADTQYF
TRBJ2-1 | . | TRBV12-3/TRBV12-4 | CASSAQGGEQFF
TRBJ1-5 | TRBD1 | TRBV28 | CASSSGGDRAFSNQPQHF
TRBJ1-1 | . | TRBV13 | CASSSYSVNTEAFF
TRBJ1-2 | . | TRBV10-3 | CAAQGRVNYGYTF
TRBJ2-7 | TRBD2 | TRBV20-1 | CSLSRGGTSYEQYF
TRBJ2-1 | . | TRBV5-4 | CASSLELAYNEQFF